Included here is one TCR beta chain sequence, with context. What it recognizes is unknown. These data are taken from a study of T cell repertoires in cytomegalovirus infection. Notes on the study in general: HLA-C-restricted CMV clonotypes gave the most frequent clonotype in two of eight donors.

Each CDR3 protein gets one entry after TCRdb re-called the reads with MiXCR. This table holds roughly 180,000 distinct CDR3 sequences, approximately 28% found once. Trimming removed 0 bases from V and 8 bases from J, with 10 bases in between. Germline V gene data show CDR1 as SGHAT and CDR2 as FQNNGV. This CDR3 has 14 amino acids. The sequence derives from a human donor in good health (CMV status not recorded). Some clones in this sample may be carry-over from other donors' samples. Sequenced input: PBMCs. This rearrangement joins TRBV11-2 to TRBJ1-4; tentative D call: TRBD1 (5 bases). For the CDR3, the DNA is TGTGCCAGCAGCTTAGACAGGGTGGACGAAAAACTGTTTTTT. The encoded protein is CASSLDRVDEKLFF.